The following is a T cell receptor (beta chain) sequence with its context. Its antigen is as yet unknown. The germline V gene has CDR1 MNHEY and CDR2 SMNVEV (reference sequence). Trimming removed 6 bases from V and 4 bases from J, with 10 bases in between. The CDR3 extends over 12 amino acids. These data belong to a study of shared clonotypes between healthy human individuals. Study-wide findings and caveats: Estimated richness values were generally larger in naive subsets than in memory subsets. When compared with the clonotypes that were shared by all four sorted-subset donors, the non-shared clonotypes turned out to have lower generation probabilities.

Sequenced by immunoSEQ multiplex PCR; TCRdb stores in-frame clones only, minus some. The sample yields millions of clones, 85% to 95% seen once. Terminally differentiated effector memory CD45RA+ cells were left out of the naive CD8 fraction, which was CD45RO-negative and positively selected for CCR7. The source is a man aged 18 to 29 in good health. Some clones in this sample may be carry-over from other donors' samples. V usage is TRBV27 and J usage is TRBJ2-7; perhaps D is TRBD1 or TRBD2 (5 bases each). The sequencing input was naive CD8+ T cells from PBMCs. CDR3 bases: TGTGCCAGCAGGGGACCCGGTTACGAGCAGTACTTC. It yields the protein CASRGPGYEQYF.